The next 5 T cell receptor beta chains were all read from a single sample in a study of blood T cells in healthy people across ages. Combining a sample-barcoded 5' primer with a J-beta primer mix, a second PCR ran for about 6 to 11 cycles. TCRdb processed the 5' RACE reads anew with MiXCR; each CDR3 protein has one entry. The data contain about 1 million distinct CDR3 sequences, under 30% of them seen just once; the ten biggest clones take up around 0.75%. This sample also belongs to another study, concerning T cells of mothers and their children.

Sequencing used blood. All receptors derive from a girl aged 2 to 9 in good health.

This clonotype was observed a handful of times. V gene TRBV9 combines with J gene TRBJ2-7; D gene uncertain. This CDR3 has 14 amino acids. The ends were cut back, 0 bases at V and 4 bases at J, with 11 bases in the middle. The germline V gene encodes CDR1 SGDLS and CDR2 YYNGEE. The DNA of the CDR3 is TGTGCCAGCAGCGTAGGGTTCGGCGTGTACGAGCAGTACTTC. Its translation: CASSVGFGVYEQYF.

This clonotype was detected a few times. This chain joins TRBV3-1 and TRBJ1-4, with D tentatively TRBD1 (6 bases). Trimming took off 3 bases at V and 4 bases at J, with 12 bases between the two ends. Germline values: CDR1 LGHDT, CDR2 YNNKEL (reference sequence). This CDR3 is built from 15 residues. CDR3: CASSHGTLFNEKLFF. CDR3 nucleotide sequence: TGTGCCAGCAGCCACGGGACACTTTTTAATGAAAAACTGTTTTTT.

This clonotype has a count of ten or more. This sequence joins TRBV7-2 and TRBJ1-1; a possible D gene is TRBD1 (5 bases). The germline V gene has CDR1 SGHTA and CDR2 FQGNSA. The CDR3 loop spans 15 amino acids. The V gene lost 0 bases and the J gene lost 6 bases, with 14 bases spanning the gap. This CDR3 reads CASSLAPGTAAEAFF. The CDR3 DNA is TGTGCCAGCAGCTTAGCCCCAGGGACTGCCGCTGAAGCTTTCTTT. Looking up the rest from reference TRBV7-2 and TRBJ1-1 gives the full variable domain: GAGVSQSPSNKVTEKGKDVELRCDPISGHTALYWYRQSLGQGLEFLIYFQGNSAPDKSGLPSDRFSAERTGGSVSTLTIQRTQQEDSAVYLCASSLAPGTAAEAFFGQGTRLTVV.

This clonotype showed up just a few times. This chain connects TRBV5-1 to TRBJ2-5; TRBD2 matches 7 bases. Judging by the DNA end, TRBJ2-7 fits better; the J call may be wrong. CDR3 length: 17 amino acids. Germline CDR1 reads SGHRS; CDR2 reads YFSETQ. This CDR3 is CASSLNLGPAGAYEQYF. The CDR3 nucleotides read TGCGCCAGCAGCTTGAACTTAGGGCCGGCGGGAGCCTACGAGCAGTACTTC.

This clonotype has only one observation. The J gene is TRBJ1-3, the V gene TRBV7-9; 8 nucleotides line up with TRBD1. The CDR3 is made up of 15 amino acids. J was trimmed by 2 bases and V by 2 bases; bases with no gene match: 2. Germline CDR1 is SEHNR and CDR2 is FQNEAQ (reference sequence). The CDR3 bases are TGTGCCAGCAGCTTACCCAGGGGGCCTGGAAACACCATATATTTT. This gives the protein CASSLPRGPGNTIYF.